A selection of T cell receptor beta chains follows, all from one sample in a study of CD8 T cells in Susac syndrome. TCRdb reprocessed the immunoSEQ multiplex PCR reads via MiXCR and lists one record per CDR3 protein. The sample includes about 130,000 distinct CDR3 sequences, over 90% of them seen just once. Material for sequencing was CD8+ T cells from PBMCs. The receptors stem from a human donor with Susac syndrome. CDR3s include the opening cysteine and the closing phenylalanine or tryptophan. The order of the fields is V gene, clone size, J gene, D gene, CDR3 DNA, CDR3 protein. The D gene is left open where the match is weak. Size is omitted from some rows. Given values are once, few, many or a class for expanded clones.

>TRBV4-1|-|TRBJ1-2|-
TGCGCCAGCAGCCAAGATACTCGGGGCTACACCTTC
CASSQDTRGYTF
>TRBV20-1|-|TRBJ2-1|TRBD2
TGCAGTGCTAGAAAGTTAACTAGCGGGAGGAATGAGCAGTTCTTC
CSARKLTSGRNEQFF
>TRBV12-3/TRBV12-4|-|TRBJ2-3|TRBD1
TGTGCCAGCAGTTTAGCCTGGACAGGGCCCCACGCAGATACGCAGTATTTT
CASSLAWTGPHADTQYF
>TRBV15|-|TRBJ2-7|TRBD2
TGTGCCACCAAAACTAGCGGGTTCGTGGAGCAGTACTTC
CATKTSGFVEQYF
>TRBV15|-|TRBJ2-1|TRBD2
TGTGCCACCAGGGGACTAGCGGGAGAGTATGAGCAGTTCTTC
CATRGLAGEYEQFF
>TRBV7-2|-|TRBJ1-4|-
TGTGCCAGCAGCTTAGCGGGGCCCGGAACTAATGAAAAACTGTTTTTT
CASSLAGPGTNEKLFF
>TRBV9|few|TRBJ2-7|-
TGTGCCAGCAGCGCCGGTCGGGGTGCCGAGCAGTACTTC
CASSAGRGAEQYF
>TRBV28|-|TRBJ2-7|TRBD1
TGTGCCAGCAGTCGACCCCCTCCTGGACAGGGGATTCCCATCTTC
CASSRPPPGQGIPIF
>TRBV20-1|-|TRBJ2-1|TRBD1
TGCAGTGCTAGAGACCCGACAGGGGAGTATGAGCAGTTCTTC
CSARDPTGEYEQFF
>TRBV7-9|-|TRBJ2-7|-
TGTGCCAGCAGCTTAGAAGTTGCCTCCTACGAGCAGTACTTC
CASSLEVASYEQYF
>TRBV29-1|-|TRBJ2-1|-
TGCAGCGGGGGGGGAGGGGACACCGGTACCTACAATGAGCAGTTCTTC
CSGGGGDTGTYNEQFF
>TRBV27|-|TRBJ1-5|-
TGTGCCAGCAGTTTAGGAGGGCCGAATCAGCCCCAGCATTTT
CASSLGGPNQPQHF
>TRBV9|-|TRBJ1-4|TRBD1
TGTGCCAGCAGCCCAGAGACAGGGGCTAATGAAAAACTGTTTTTT
CASSPETGANEKLFF
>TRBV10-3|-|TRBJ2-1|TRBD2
TGTGCCATCGCCGGACTAGCGGGAGTCCGTAATGAGCAGTTCTTC
CAIAGLAGVRNEQFF
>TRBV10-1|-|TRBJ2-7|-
TGCGCCAGCAGTGGAAGGCGGACCTACGAGCAGTACTTC
CASSGRRTYEQYF
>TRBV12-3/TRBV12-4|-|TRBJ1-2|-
TGTGCCAGCAGCCCAGGGACAATCAGCTATGGCTACACCTTC
CASSPGTISYGYTF
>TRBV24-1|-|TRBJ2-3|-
TGTGCCACCAGTGAGAGGTCCGGGTTGACAGATACGCAGTATTTT
CATSERSGLTDTQYF
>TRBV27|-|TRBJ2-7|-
TGTGCCAGCAGTCCATACCCCCGGGACACTGGCTACGAGCAGTACTTC
CASSPYPRDTGYEQYF
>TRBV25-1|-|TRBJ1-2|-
TGTGCCAGCAGTGACCCTAAGGACAGCTGGGACTATGGCTACACCTTC
CASSDPKDSWDYGYTF
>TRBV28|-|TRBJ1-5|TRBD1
TGTGCCAGCAGTTTACCGGGACAGGGTTTTAGTCAGCCCCAGCATTTT
CASSLPGQGFSQPQHF
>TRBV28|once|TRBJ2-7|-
TGTGCCAGCGGGAAGACGGTGCCCCAGCAGTACTTC
CASGKTVPQQYF
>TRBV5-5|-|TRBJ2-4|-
TGTGCCAGCAGCTTGGGAGCGGTCACAGGTATTCAGTACTTC
CASSLGAVTGIQYF
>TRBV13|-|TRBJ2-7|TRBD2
TGTGCCAGCAGCTCAGGCGGGAGCGTTACTAGCTTTTACGAGCAGTACTTC
CASSSGGSVTSFYEQYF
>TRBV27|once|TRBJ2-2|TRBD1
TGTGCCGGGGGGACAGGGGGCTTCGGGGAGCTGTTTTTT
CAGGTGGFGELFF
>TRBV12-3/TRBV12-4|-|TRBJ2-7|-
TGTGCCAGCAGACTCCAGGGGACCTACGAGCAGTACTTC
CASRLQGTYEQYF
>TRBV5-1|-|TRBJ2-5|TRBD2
TGCGCCAGCAGCTTGGGAGTAGCGGGAGTTTATGAGACCCAGTACTTC
CASSLGVAGVYETQYF
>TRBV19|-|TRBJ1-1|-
TGTGCCAGTAGTGCTGCGGGATGGACTGAAGCTTTCTTT
CASSAAGWTEAFF
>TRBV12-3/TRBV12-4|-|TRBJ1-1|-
TGTGCGGTTCGGGGGGGCTCTGAAGCTTTCTTT
CAVRGGSEAFF
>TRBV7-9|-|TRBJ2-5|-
TGTGCCAGCAGCTCCAAGGATGGACGGTGGGAAGAGACCCAGTACTTC
CASSSKDGRWEETQYF
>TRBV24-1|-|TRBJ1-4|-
TGTGCCACCAGTCCGGCCGGGAATGAAAAACTGTTTTTT
CATSPAGNEKLFF
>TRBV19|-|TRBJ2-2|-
TGTGCCAGTACGGACTACCCGGGGTCCGGGGAGCTGTTTTTT
CASTDYPGSGELFF
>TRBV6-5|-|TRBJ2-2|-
TGTGCCAGCAGTTACTCTTGGGGGAACACCGGGGAGCTGTTTTTT
CASSYSWGNTGELFF
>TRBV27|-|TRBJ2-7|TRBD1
TGTGCCACGACAGGGGGCCACGAGCAGTACTTC
CATTGGHEQYF
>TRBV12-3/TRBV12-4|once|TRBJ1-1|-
TGTGCCAGCAGCCGACGGACACAGGACACTGAAGCTTTCTTT
CASSRRTQDTEAFF